This TCR beta chain appears in the sequencing data of a study of blood T cell repertoires in COVID-19. TCRdb's copy holds only in-frame clones and misses some; the assay was immunoSEQ multiplex PCR. The table includes 300,000 to 450,000 clones, more than 75% detected once. The sample taken for sequencing was peripheral blood. The clonotype was recovered from a woman in her fifties or sixties with COVID-19, enrolled during active disease.

CDR3 bases: TGTGCCAGTAGTATGGGAGGGGGGGCCCCCCTCTACAATGAGCAGTTCTTC. Protein: CASSMGGGAPLYNEQFF. The chain joins TRBV19 to TRBJ2-1; the D gene is possibly TRBD2 (7 bases). V was trimmed by 3 bases and J by 3 bases, leaving 18 bases between them. The CDR3 spans 17 residues. CDR1 and CDR2 (germline): LNHDA, SQIVND (reference sequence).